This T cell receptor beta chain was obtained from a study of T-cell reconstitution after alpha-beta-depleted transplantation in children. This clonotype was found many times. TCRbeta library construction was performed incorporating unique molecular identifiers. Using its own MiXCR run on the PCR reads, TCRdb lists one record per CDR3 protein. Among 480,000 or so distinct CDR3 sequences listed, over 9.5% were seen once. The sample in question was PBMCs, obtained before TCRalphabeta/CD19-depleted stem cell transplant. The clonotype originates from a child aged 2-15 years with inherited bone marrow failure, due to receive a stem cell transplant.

This chain's CDR3 is CASSPRGGNTIYF. In DNA, the CDR3 is TGTGCCAGCAGCCCGAGAGGGGGAAACACCATATATTTT. The gene calls are TRBV3-1 and TRBJ1-3; the D is unclear. V lost 4 bases and J lost 4, with 8 bases in between. The CDR3 is 13 residues long. In germline, CDR1 is LGHDT, CDR2 YNNKEL (reference sequence).